The 32 T cell receptor beta chains in this list originate from one sample, sequenced in a study of shared clonotypes between healthy human individuals (dated by TCRdb to about 2020). Receptor libraries were prepared by the immunoSEQ multiplex PCR assay. Imported from immuneACCESS, the table was reduced by TCRdb to in-frame sequences with V and J called. These copies leave out some clones; in studies compared against another copy, an unresolved V gene accounts for under half, and the cause of the remainder is not known. Present in this sample are roughly 1.5 million clones, around 98% of which were seen just once. The ten biggest clones cover 0.4% to 0.55% of the sample. The sample comprised naive CD4+ T cells sorted from blood. The cell subset or site label here, explained by the study, means: CD45RA+ positively selected. These receptors were obtained from a young man in good health.

V usage is TRBV4-2 and J usage is TRBJ2-3; TRBD2 matches at 10 bases. Germline CDR1 and CDR2: LGHNA and YNFKEQ. This CDR3 has 18 amino acids. V dropped 0 bases and J dropped 4; count of bases not matched to a gene: 10. CDR3 region: CASSQELSLAGVSDTQYF. The CDR3 DNA is TGTGCCAGCAGCCAAGAACTTTCGCTAGCGGGAGTATCAGATACGCAGTATTTT.

About this clone itself: This same CDR3 is encoded by further DNA sequences in the sample. The chain links TRBV9 to TRBJ2-1; D might be TRBD2 (5 bases). The length of the CDR3 is 13 residues. V shed 0 bases and J shed 7 bases, with 8 bases lying between them. Germline CDR1 SGDLS, CDR2 YYNGEE. The CDR3 DNA is TGTGCCAGCAGCGTAGGACCGGGAAATGAGCAGTTCTTC. It translates to CASSVGPGNEQFF.

This clone was seen once. The CDR3 nucleotides read TGTGCCAGCAGCCGAGCTAGTGGCCACACAGATACGCAGTATTTT. It specifies CASSRASGHTDTQYF. The chain combines TRBV7-2 with TRBJ2-3; D remains unclear. Germline V lookup: CDR1 SGHTA, CDR2 FQGNSA. The V end was cut by 5 bases, the J end by 2 bases, with 14 bases between. The CDR3 spans 15 residues.

V is TRBV2 and J is TRBJ2-2; D might be TRBD1 or TRBD2, each matching 5 bases. This CDR3 has 14 residues. V was shortened by 6 bases and J by 6 bases, with 14 bases between the two germline ends. Germline V CDR1 and CDR2: SNHLY, FYNNEI. The CDR3 DNA is TGTGCCAGCAGGAACATGAGGGGAGCCGGGGAGCTGTTTTTT. Amino acid sequence: CASRNMRGAGELFF. Filled out from reference TRBV2 and TRBJ2-2, the complete variable domain reads EPEVTQTPSHQVTQMGQEVILRCVPISNHLYFYWYRQILGQKVEFLVSFYNNEISEKSEIFDDQFSVERPDGSNFTLKIRSTKLEDSAMYFCASRNMRGAGELFFGEGSRLTVL.

This chain links TRBV5-1 with TRBJ2-1, with D hard to call. Looked up from germline, CDR1 is SGHRS and CDR2 is YFSETQ. This CDR3 spans 15 amino acids. Between the trimmed V and J ends, which lost 6 bases and 0 bases, there was a span of 13 bases. The CDR3 loop is CASMVRSNSYNEQFF. The CDR3 region has the DNA TGCGCCAGCATGGTGCGATCTAACTCCTACAATGAGCAGTTCTTC.

The chain uses TRBV9 and TRBJ1-3, with D hard to call. This CDR3 is 17 amino acids long. V lost 2 bases, J lost 1 base, and 16 bases lay in between. Germline lookup yields CDR1 SGDLS and CDR2 YYNGEE. The CDR3 here is CASSVAGSRYSGNTIYF. The CDR3 DNA reads TGTGCCAGCAGCGTCGCCGGGAGCCGTTATTCTGGAAACACCATATATTTT.

The gene calls are TRBV5-1 and TRBJ2-6; no clear D. Trimming pared 0 bases from V and 2 bases from J, leaving 9 bases between. The CDR3 is 16 amino acids. Looked up from germline, CDR1 is SGHRS and CDR2 is YFSETQ. The chain's CDR3 is CASSLEAFPGANVLTF. The CDR3 region has the DNA TGCGCCAGCAGCTTGGAGGCATTCCCTGGGGCCAACGTCCTGACTTTC.

The rearrangement joins TRBV4-1 to TRBJ1-5; TRBD1 is a possible D gene (5 bases). In germline, CDR1 is MGHRA, CDR2 YSYEKL. The CDR3 covers 15 residues. Trimming took 8 bases from V and 4 from J, leaving 18 bases between them. The CDR3 coding sequence is TGCGCCAGCCAGCGGGGGGTCGGCCCTAATCAGCCCCAGCATTTT. This sequence encodes CASQRGVGPNQPQHF.

This clone was detected once. Here the CDR3 reads CASSKDQGPWGRNEQFF. The CDR3 DNA sequence: TGTGCCAGCAGCAAAGACCAGGGGCCTTGGGGGAGGAATGAGCAGTTCTTC. V is TRBV21-1 and J is TRBJ2-1. TRBV21-1 represents a pseudogene. The CDR3 runs 17 residues.

The CDR3 spells CASSGRTGGGQPQHF. DNA of the CDR3: TGTGCCAGCAGTGGGAGGACAGGGGGAGGTCAGCCCCAGCATTTT. V usage is TRBV2 and J usage is TRBJ1-5; 10 bases are a match to TRBD1. This CDR3 region has 15 residues. Germline-derived CDR1 and CDR2 are SNHLY and FYNNEI. Trimming at V came to 4 bases and at J to 6 bases, leaving 6 bases not matched to a gene.

This clone was observed a single time. The CDR3 DNA follows: TGTGCCAGCTCACCGTTGGACAGGGGCGCAGGTGGCTACACCTTC. Its translation is CASSPLDRGAGGYTF. J is TRBJ1-2 and V is TRBV18; TRBD1 agrees at 9 bases. After removal of 3 bases from V and 7 bases from J, the junction contained 9 bases not matched to a gene. The CDR3 loop spans 15 amino acids. Germline CDR1 is KGHSH and CDR2 is LQKENI.

This rearrangement joins TRBV20-1 to TRBJ2-1, with D unresolved. The CDR3 length is 11 residues. Deletions cut 3 bases from V and 3 bases from J, with 3 bases between. CDR1 is DFQATT and CDR2 is SNEGSKA in the germline V gene (reference sequence). The CDR3 reads CSASNYNEQFF. The CDR3 DNA sequence: TGCAGTGCTAGCAACTACAATGAGCAGTTCTTC.

In nucleotides, the CDR3 is TGTGCCAGCACCGACGGGGGGTCGGACACTGAAGCTTTCTTT. It yields the protein CASTDGGSDTEAFF. The rearrangement uses TRBV6-5 and TRBJ1-1; D might be TRBD1 (5 bases). Trimming took off 7 bases at V and 3 bases at J, with 15 bases between the two ends. This CDR3 contains 14 residues. The germline gives CDR1 MNHEY, CDR2 SVGAGI.

The chain uses TRBV19 and TRBJ2-7; 10 bases fit TRBD1. V trimming: 4 bases; J trimming: 6 bases; junction bases outside the gene matches: 9. Germline CDR1 reads LNHDA; CDR2 reads SQIVND (reference sequence). This CDR3 spans 15 amino acids. CDR3 bases: TGTGCCAGTAGTACCCAAGCCTGGACAGGGGGCGAGCAGTACTTC. It encodes CASSTQAWTGGEQYF.

In regard to this clone: Additional DNA sequences in this sample encode the identical CDR3. The rearrangement uses TRBV4-1 and TRBJ1-2; D call uncertain. Trimming stripped 0 bases from V and 8 bases from J, with 10 bases between. The CDR3 is 13 amino acids. CDR1 and CDR2 (germline): MGHRA, YSYEKL. The CDR3 spells CASSQDRDYGYTF. In DNA, the CDR3 is TGCGCCAGCAGCCAAGATCGGGATTACGGCTACACCTTC.

The chain carries TRBV5-4 and TRBJ2-2, with a weak D call TRBD1 (5 bases). The CDR3 totals 15 residues. Germline CDR1 and CDR2: SGHNT and YYREEE (reference sequence). The V and J ends lost 4 bases and 6 bases respectively, with 16 bases between them. The CDR3 is CASSETEARAGELFF. CDR3 nucleotide sequence: TGTGCCAGCAGCGAAACAGAGGCCAGGGCCGGGGAGCTGTTTTTT.

The chain recombines TRBV5-1 with TRBJ2-1; TRBD2 aligns across 8 bases. Germline values: CDR1 SGHRS, CDR2 YFSETQ. V shed 2 bases and J 4 bases; nucleotides not matched to a gene: 11. The CDR3 is 17 amino acids. CDR3 residues: CASSFGSGSGMYNEQFF. The CDR3 DNA follows: TGCGCCAGCAGCTTTGGAAGCGGGAGTGGCATGTACAATGAGCAGTTCTTC.

This clone was recorded once. CDR3 protein: CASSLAGSGYEQYF. DNA of the CDR3: TGTGCCAGCAGCTTAGCCGGTAGCGGGTACGAGCAGTACTTC. V usage is TRBV7-8 and J usage is TRBJ2-7, with 7 bases lining up with TRBD2. The CDR3 totals 14 residues. With V trimmed by 0 bases and J by 4 bases, 3 bases remained unmatched. Germline-derived CDR1 and CDR2 are SGHVS and FQNEAQ.

This chain links TRBV5-5 with TRBJ2-7, with D perhaps matching TRBD2 (6 bases). With 3 bases removed from V and 0 bases from J, the gap between germline ends came to 13 bases. This CDR3 contains 15 residues. Germline CDR1 SGHKS, CDR2 YYEKEE (reference sequence). CDR3 region: CASSSSGRSSYEQYF. The CDR3 bases are TGTGCCAGCAGCTCGAGCGGGCGGAGCTCCTACGAGCAGTACTTC.

The sample holds one count of this clone. The chain has TRBV6-5 and TRBJ2-1; 9 positions agree with TRBD2. CDR3 size: 15 residues. Per the germline V gene, CDR1 is MNHEY and CDR2 is SVGAGI. The ends lost 6 bases at V and 5 bases at J; junction bases unmatched: 8. Written as DNA, the CDR3 is TGTGCCAGCAGGGGTGCGGGAGGGGGAGACAATGAGCAGTTCTTC. Translated, it gives CASRGAGGGDNEQFF.

In this sample, this clone turned up once. The CDR3 protein is CASSQEVYYNEQFF. The CDR3 region has the DNA TGTGCCAGCAGCCAAGAGGTCTATTACAATGAGCAGTTCTTC. V is TRBV14 and J is TRBJ2-1; no firm D call. Germline-derived CDR1 and CDR2 are SGHDN and FVKESK. This CDR3 has 14 residues. The ends were cut back, 0 bases at V and 4 bases at J, with 7 bases in the middle.

The J gene is TRBJ2-7, the V gene TRBV27; 11 bases align to TRBD1. V shed 5 bases, J shed 7 bases, and the junction held 10 bases outside the gene matches. Germline values: CDR1 MNHEY, CDR2 SMNVEV (reference sequence). This CDR3 has 15 amino acids. The CDR3 bases are TGTGCCAGCAGTCCCGGGACAGGGGGGTTGAGGGAGCAGTACTTC. Its translation: CASSPGTGGLREQYF.

The V call is TRBV11-2, the J call TRBJ2-2, with D uncertain. The V and J ends lost 6 bases and 0 bases respectively, with 8 bases between them. CDR3 length equals 14 residues. Germline lookup yields CDR1 SGHAT and CDR2 FQNNGV. CDR3 sequence reads: CASSQEPNTGELFF. The CDR3 nucleotides are TGTGCCAGCAGTCAGGAACCGAACACCGGGGAGCTGTTTTTT.

The V gene is TRBV10-3, the J gene TRBJ2-7; tentative D call: TRBD1 (6 bases). The V and J ends lost 6 bases and 3 bases respectively, with 12 bases between them. The CDR3 covers 13 residues. The germline V gene has CDR1 ENHRY and CDR2 SYGVKD. The CDR3 sequence is CAIRRQGSYEQYF. In nucleotides, the CDR3 is TGTGCCATCAGACGGCAGGGGAGCTACGAGCAGTACTTC.

The J gene is TRBJ1-5, the V gene TRBV18; 8 nucleotides agree with TRBD1. J was trimmed by 2 bases and V by 3 bases; bases with no gene match: 6. The germline gives CDR1 KGHSH, CDR2 LQKENI. The CDR3 length is 16 residues. As DNA, the CDR3 is TGTGCCAGCTCACCGACGCAGGGGGCGGGCAATCAGCCCCAGCATTTT. As protein: CASSPTQGAGNQPQHF.

The J gene is TRBJ1-1, the V gene TRBV2; D may be TRBD1 (5 bases). In germline, CDR1 is SNHLY, CDR2 FYNNEI. The CDR3 runs to 11 residues. V was trimmed by 8 bases and J by 5 bases, leaving 9 bases between them. The CDR3 spells CASGGGTEAFF. Written as DNA, the CDR3 is TGTGCCAGCGGGGGAGGGACTGAAGCTTTCTTT.

V is TRBV9 and J is TRBJ1-4, with 7 nucleotides matching TRBD1. CDR1 is SGDLS, CDR2 YYNGEE, per germline. V gave up 4 bases and J gave up 8 bases; unmatched junction bases: 11. CDR3 size: 15 residues. The CDR3 nucleotides read TGTGCCAGCAGCTCCCCCGACAGGGAGGGCGAAAAACTGTTTTTT. The encoded protein is CASSSPDREGEKLFF.

Remarks on this clone: Other DNA sequences in this specimen translate into the identical CDR3. The chain combines TRBV9 with TRBJ2-5; D uncertain. Per the germline V gene, CDR1 is SGDLS and CDR2 is YYNGEE. The CDR3 extends over 12 amino acids. Trimming removed 0 bases from V and 5 bases from J, with 5 bases in between. The CDR3 sequence: CASSVDLETQYF. CDR3 nucleotide sequence: TGTGCCAGCAGCGTAGACCTGGAGACCCAGTACTTC.

The chain has TRBV28 and TRBJ1-4; no clear D gene. The CDR3 contains 13 residues. The V end was cut by 6 bases, the J end by 8 bases, with 13 bases between. CDR1 is MDHEN and CDR2 is SYDVKM in the germline V gene. CDR3: CASRTPGGEKLFF. The CDR3 bases are TGTGCCAGCAGAACTCCTGGAGGGGAAAAACTGTTTTTT.

This clone was seen only once. V gene TRBV6-6 combines with J gene TRBJ1-1; D call uncertain. The length of the CDR3 is 16 residues. The V gene lost 2 bases and the J gene lost 0 bases, with 13 bases spanning the gap. The germline CDR1 and CDR2 sequences are MNHNY and SVGAGI (reference sequence). The CDR3 spells CASSYELGLMNTEAFF. The CDR3 DNA sequence: TGTGCCAGCAGTTACGAACTCGGGCTCATGAACACTGAAGCTTTCTTT.

J is TRBJ2-7 and V is TRBV4-1; maybe TRBD2 (6 bases). V lost 4 bases, J lost 3 bases, and 13 bases lay in between. The V gene's germline CDR1 is MGHRA and CDR2 YSYEKL. This CDR3 has 14 amino acids. The chain's CDR3 is CASSPRDSDYEQYF. CDR3 sequence (DNA): TGCGCCAGCAGCCCTAGGGACTCCGACTACGAGCAGTACTTC.

Written as DNA, the CDR3 is TGCGCCAGTTCGGACAACTCCTTTTACAATGAGCAGTTCTTC. As protein: CASSDNSFYNEQFF. The chain joins TRBV5-1 to TRBJ2-1; D possibly corresponds to TRBD1 (5 bases). Trimming took 8 bases from V and 4 from J, leaving 16 bases between them. CDR1 SGHRS and CDR2 YFSETQ come from the germline V gene. The CDR3 is 14 amino acids.